A selection of T cell receptor beta chains follows, all from one sample in a study of blood T cell repertoires in COVID-19. Method: immunoSEQ multiplex PCR; TCRdb's copy keeps in-frame clones and lacks some. The top ten hold roughly 10% of the sample, which has about 170,000 clones, roughly 84% seen once. Sequencing was done on a sample of peripheral blood. The receptors stem from a woman aged 80 or older with active or convalescent COVID-19. Both conserved end residues are part of each CDR3. D genes are given only for firm matches. Clone size appears in some rows only: once, few, many, or a class for an expanded clone.

-,TRBV9,TRBJ2-1,-,TGTGCCAGCAGCGTAGATGGACAGTTCTACAATGAGCAGTTCTTC,CASSVDGQFYNEQFF
-,TRBV5-1,TRBJ2-5,TRBD2,TGCGCCAGCAGCTGGGGGGGAGTTGCGGGACAAGAGACCCAGTACTTC,CASSWGGVAGQETQYF
-,TRBV6-6,TRBJ2-7,-,TGTGCCAGCAGTTCCAACTCCGCGGCCTACGAGCAGTACTTC,CASSSNSAAYEQYF
-,TRBV18,TRBJ2-2,-,TGTGCCAGCTCACCCACACAGGGGAGGTACACCGGGGAGCTGTTTTTT,CASSPTQGRYTGELFF
few,TRBV7-9,TRBJ1-4,-,TGTGCCAGCAGCTCCCGGGCAACTAATGAAAAACTGTTTTTT,CASSSRATNEKLFF
-,TRBV3-1/TRBV3-2,TRBJ1-2,-,TGTGCCAGCAGCCAAGCCAGGGCTGGCTACACCTTC,CASSQARAGYTF
-,TRBV28,TRBJ2-3,TRBD1,TGTGCCAGCAGTCGGACAGGGGGGACAGATACGCAGTATTTT,CASSRTGGTDTQYF
once,TRBV5-4,TRBJ2-6,-,TGTGCCAGCAGCATATGGGGCGCTGGGGCCAACGTCCTGACTTTC,CASSIWGAGANVLTF
-,TRBV19,TRBJ1-6,-,TGTGCCAGTAGTACCCACAATAATTCACCCCTCCACTTT,CASSTHNNSPLHF
few,TRBV7-9,TRBJ2-7,-,TGTGCCAGCAGCACCTACAGGGGACGGGGGTTCAACGAGCAGTACTTC,CASSTYRGRGFNEQYF
-,TRBV19,TRBJ1-2,-,TGTGCCAGTAGTACAGTCTATGGCTACACCTTC,CASSTVYGYTF
-,TRBV29-1,TRBJ2-1,TRBD1,TGCAGCGTTGAGCCTACAGGGGACGAGCAGTTCTTC,CSVEPTGDEQFF
-,TRBV9,TRBJ2-1,-,TGTGCCAGCAGCTCCTGGGCCCCGAACAATGAGCAGTTCTTC,CASSSWAPNNEQFF
-,TRBV4-1,TRBJ2-5,-,TGCGCCAGCAGCCAAGGACTATTCCAAGAGACCCAGTACTTC,CASSQGLFQETQYF
-,TRBV7-8,TRBJ2-3,-,TGTGCCAGCAGCTCCTTGCAACTAGAATCGGATACGCAGTATTTT,CASSSLQLESDTQYF
-,TRBV3-1/TRBV3-2,TRBJ2-5,TRBD1,TGTGCCAGCAGCCAAGTCCGCGACAGGACAGGGTGGGAACAAGAGACCCAGTACTTC,CASSQVRDRTGWEQETQYF
-,TRBV2,TRBJ2-7,TRBD1,TGTGCCAGCAACGCACAGGGGGCAACCTACGAGCAGTACTTC,CASNAQGATYEQYF
once,TRBV18,TRBJ1-1,-,TGTGCCAGCTCACCAATAACGAGTGTGACAGATGAAGCTTTCTTT,CASSPITSVTDEAFF
many,TRBV5-1,TRBJ2-7,TRBD2,TGCGCCAGCAGCTCGGGCGGGGGGCGGACCTACGAGCAGTACTTC,CASSSGGGRTYEQYF
-,TRBV3-1/TRBV3-2,TRBJ2-1,TRBD2,TGTGCCAGCAGCCAAGCCGGCCCTAGCGGGGGGAATGAGCAGTTCTTC,CASSQAGPSGGNEQFF
-,TRBV21-1,TRBJ2-1,-,TGTGCCGGGAATGGGACTAGCGGGACGGTTTACAATGAGCAGTTCTTC,CAGNGTSGTVYNEQFF
-,TRBV28,TRBJ2-7,TRBD2,TGTGCCAGCAGTCTCCCGACTAGCGGGGGAGGCGAGCAGTACTTC,CASSLPTSGGGEQYF
-,TRBV19,TRBJ2-7,TRBD2,TGTGCCAGTAATAATGGAGCGGGAGGCTACGAGCAGTACTTC,CASNNGAGGYEQYF
-,TRBV25-1,TRBJ2-3,-,TGTGCCAGCACCTACTCACAGGGTTTGGAAGATACGCAGTATTTT,CASTYSQGLEDTQYF
once,TRBV5-1,TRBJ1-6,TRBD1,TGCGCCAGCAGCCGCGACAGGGAAAATTCACCCCTCCACTTT,CASSRDRENSPLHF
-,TRBV7-9,TRBJ2-3,TRBD2,TGTGCCAGCACCAGAAGACTAGCGGAAGATACGCAGTATTTT,CASTRRLAEDTQYF
-,TRBV5-1,TRBJ2-5,TRBD1,TGCGCCAGCAGCTTTCAGGGGGCGGAGGAGACCCAGTACTTC,CASSFQGAEETQYF
-,TRBV2,TRBJ2-1,TRBD2,TGTGCCAGCAGTTTGACTAGCGGGAGGTCCCATGAGCAGTTCTTC,CASSLTSGRSHEQFF
few,TRBV12-3/TRBV12-4,TRBJ1-1,-,TGTGCCAGCAACACACAGGCGAACACTGAAGCTTTCTTT,CASNTQANTEAFF
-,TRBV5-1,TRBJ1-6,-,TGCGCCAGCAGCTTAGACGGGGAAAGGTCACCCCTCCACTTT,CASSLDGERSPLHF
-,TRBV5-1,TRBJ1-1,TRBD1,TGCGCCAGCAGTTCGACAGGGGCGCGCACTGAAGCTTTCTTT,CASSSTGARTEAFF
-,TRBV7-2,TRBJ1-1,TRBD1,TGTGCCGCTGTTGGGACAGGGGTTCGAGGAGCTTTCTTT,CAAVGTGVRGAFF
-,TRBV7-9,TRBJ1-1,TRBD1,TGTGCCAGCAGCTTAGTGATTGGCTCAGGGGGAAGGACTGAAGCTTTCTTT,CASSLVIGSGGRTEAFF
-,TRBV29-1,TRBJ2-3,TRBD2,TGCAGCGTTGAAGGTGCTAGCGGCAGCACAGATACGCAGTATTTT,CSVEGASGSTDTQYF
-,TRBV11-2,TRBJ2-7,-,TGTGCCAGCAGCTTAACGAGCGGCCTGGGCTACGAGCAGTACTTC,CASSLTSGLGYEQYF
few,TRBV2,TRBJ2-1,-,TGTGCCAGCAGTGTCGGTTCGAATGAGCAGTTCTTC,CASSVGSNEQFF
-,TRBV6-5,TRBJ2-5,-,TGTGCCAGCAGTTACTCGAGCTACGGGGAGACCCAGTACTTC,CASSYSSYGETQYF
-,TRBV7-8,TRBJ1-4,-,TGTGCCAGCAGCTTCGGCAGGGTGAATGAAAAACTGTTTTTT,CASSFGRVNEKLFF
-,TRBV6-5,TRBJ2-7,-,TGTGCCAGCAGAGACTCAGGGGTCGACGAGCAGTACTTC,CASRDSGVDEQYF
-,TRBV6-5,TRBJ1-5,-,TGTGCCAGCAGTTGGTCCGGGTCCAGTCCCCAGCATTTT,CASSWSGSSPQHF